These 16 T cell receptor beta chains were sequenced from one sample in a study of T cells in Graves' hyperthyroidism and ophthalmopathy. Amplified TCR beta CDR3 regions derived from RNA transcripts. TCR CDR3 regions were first amplified by RT-PCR with HTBI primers. TCRdb processed the multiplex PCR reads anew with MiXCR; each CDR3 protein has one entry. This table has about half a million distinct CDR3 sequences, less than 25% appearing once. Sequenced sample: blood. These receptors came from a man younger than 35 with Graves' hyperthyroidism.

This chain joins TRBV30 and TRBJ1-2; 7 bases align to TRBD1. Germline V lookup: CDR1 GTSNPN, CDR2 SVGIG (reference sequence). This CDR3 has 15 amino acids. V shed 2 bases and J 4 bases; nucleotides not matched to a gene: 10. The CDR3 sequence: CAWSRGTAGIYGYTF. In nucleotides, the CDR3 is TGTGCCTGGAGTCGCGGGACAGCCGGGATCTATGGCTACACCTTC. The whole variable domain, remainder taken from reference TRBV30 and TRBJ1-2, is SQTIHQWPATLVQPVGSPLSLECTVEGTSNPNLYWYRQAAGRGLQLLFYSVGIGQISSEVPQNLSASRPQDRQFILSSKKLLLSDSGFYLCAWSRGTAGIYGYTFGSGTRLTVV.

The table lists this clonotype with a few counts. This rearrangement joins TRBV29-1 to TRBJ1-1, with D unclear. The V gene lost 8 bases and the J gene lost 0 bases, with 13 bases spanning the gap. The germline V gene encodes CDR1 SQVTM and CDR2 ANQGSEA. The CDR3 covers 13 residues. In DNA form, the CDR3 reads TGCAGCACCGATGGCCTAATGAACACTGAAGCTTTCTTT. This codes for CSTDGLMNTEAFF. Complete variable domain (other parts from reference TRBV29-1 and TRBJ1-1): SAVISQKPSRDICQRGTSLTIQCQVDSQVTMMFWYRQQPGQSLTLIATANQGSEATYESGFVIDKFPISRPNLTFSTLTVSNMSPEDSSIYLCSTDGLMNTEAFFGQGTRLTVV.

This clonotype occurred many times. The rearrangement links TRBV15 to TRBJ2-3, with D possibly being TRBD1 (6 bases). This CDR3 spans 15 amino acids. The germline gives CDR1 LNHNV, CDR2 YYDKDF (reference sequence). The V gene lost 9 bases and the J gene lost 5 bases, with 21 bases spanning the gap. The CDR3 nucleotides are TGTGCCACTTCGACCAGACAGGCCTGGCTAGATACGCAGTATTTT. Protein sequence: CATSTRQAWLDTQYF.

This clonotype was observed a few times. J is TRBJ2-5 and V is TRBV5-5, with TRBD2 as a possible D gene (5 bases). Germline V gives CDR1 SGHKS, CDR2 YYEKEE (reference sequence). V was pared by 1 base and J by 10 bases, with 11 bases between. CDR3 length: 12 residues. CDR3 region: CASSLQEAVQYF. In nucleotides, the CDR3 is TGTGCCAGCAGCTTGCAGGAGGCCGTCCAGTACTTC.

The rearrangement links TRBV11-2 to TRBJ1-1, with a possible D match to TRBD1 (5 bases). Germline values: CDR1 SGHAT, CDR2 FQNNGV. The CDR3 runs to 15 residues. Trimming pared 2 bases from V and 1 base from J, leaving 11 bases between. CDR3 coding DNA: TGTGCCAGCAGCTTACCCGGACACCCGAACACTGAAGCTTTCTTT. The encoded protein is CASSLPGHPNTEAFF.

The chain carries TRBV6-4 and TRBJ2-2; possible D gene TRBD1, 6 bases. CDR1 and CDR2 from the germline V gene are MRHNA and SNTAGT. V dropped 7 bases and J dropped 2 bases, with 11 bases sitting between them. The CDR3 runs to 14 residues. The CDR3 DNA reads TGTGCCAGCATCAAGGGACAAAACACCGGGGAGCTGTTTTTT. Its translation is CASIKGQNTGELFF.

Comments on this clonotype: This sequence may be a read error, since a much larger clone differs from it by one base. The chain links TRBV15 to TRBJ1-3; D gene unclear. Germline-derived CDR1 and CDR2 are LNHNV and YYDKDF (reference sequence). This CDR3 has 15 residues. V was shortened by 0 bases and J by 0 bases, with 6 bases between the two germline ends. The CDR3 region is CATSRDGLSGNTIYF. The CDR3 DNA is TGTGCCACCAGCAGAGATGGTCTCTCTGGAAACACCATATATTTT.

This clonotype was found a few times. The V call is TRBV12-3 or TRBV12-4, the J call TRBJ1-1; D might be TRBD1 (6 bases). The CDR3 covers 13 residues. Trimming pared 2 bases from V and 11 bases from J, leaving 15 bases between. This CDR3 is CASSLSRGNSAFF. The CDR3 coding sequence is TGTGCCAGCAGTTTAAGCAGGGGTAATTCGGCTTTCTTT.

For this clonotype: A much bigger clone sits one base away, suggesting this may be a read error. This chain joins TRBV29-1 and TRBJ2-7; tentative D call: TRBD2 (5 bases). Germline V gives CDR1 SQVTM, CDR2 ANQGSEA. The length of the CDR3 is 13 residues. The CDR3 sequence: CIVLDSESYEQYF. As DNA, the CDR3 is TGCATCGTTCTGGACTCAGAGTCCTACGAGCAGTACTTC.

This clonotype showed up many times. The J gene is TRBJ2-7, the V gene TRBV28; the D gene is possibly TRBD2 (6 bases). Germline V gene lookup returns CDR1 MDHEN and CDR2 SYDVKM. Trimming cost V 10 bases and J 8 bases, with 18 bases left between them. The CDR3 covers 12 residues. The CDR3 region has the DNA TGTGCCACCGGCGGGGTTAAGGGCAAGCAGTACTTC. Encoded protein: CATGGVKGKQYF.

This clonotype was seen at least ten times. The rearrangement links TRBV6-2 or TRBV6-3 to TRBJ2-7; tentatively, D is TRBD1 or TRBD2 (5 bases each). This CDR3 spans 14 amino acids. V lost 6 bases, J lost 0 bases, and 12 bases lay in between. Per germline, CDR1 MNHEY and CDR2 SVGEGT. This chain's CDR3 is CASSWGRPSYEQYF. The CDR3, as DNA: TGTGCCAGCAGCTGGGGGAGACCCTCCTACGAGCAGTACTTC.

This clonotype was seen ten or more times. The J gene is TRBJ1-5, the V gene TRBV19; D gene ambiguous. The V gene's germline CDR1 is LNHDA and CDR2 SQIVND (reference sequence). The CDR3 length is 16 residues. V lost 1 base, J lost 2 bases, and 12 bases lay in between. The CDR3 nucleotides are TGTGCCAGTAGTATAGGTACAGCTCTGGGCAATCAGCCCCAGCATTTT. It yields the protein CASSIGTALGNQPQHF.

This clonotype was observed many times. V is TRBV11-2 and J is TRBJ2-7; D perhaps matches TRBD2 (6 bases). Trimming stripped 5 bases from V and 6 bases from J, with 8 bases between. The CDR3 contains 11 residues. Germline V gene data show CDR1 as SGHAT and CDR2 as FQNNGV. CDR3 sequence: CASSAGSEQYF. DNA of the CDR3: TGTGCCAGCAGCGCCGGGAGCGAGCAGTACTTC.

The DNA of the CDR3 is TGCGCCAGCAGCCCCCCCAGTACCAATCAGCCCCAGCATTTT. Translation gives CASSPPSTNQPQHF. The chain employs TRBV4-1 and TRBJ1-5; D is ambiguous. Trimming left V 4 bases short and J 3 bases short, with 10 bases between. CDR3 size: 14 residues. Germline lookup yields CDR1 MGHRA and CDR2 YSYEKL.

This clonotype came up many times. The V call is TRBV30, the J call TRBJ2-7; tentative D call: TRBD2 (6 bases). V lost 5 bases and J 5 bases, leaving 7 bases between the germline ends. Germline V CDR1 and CDR2: GTSNPN, SVGIG (reference sequence). The length of the CDR3 is 10 residues. CDR3 coding DNA: TGTGCCTGGGGAGGGCACGAGCAGTACTTC. Protein: CAWGGHEQYF.

This clonotype occurred a few times. The chain recombines TRBV12-3 or TRBV12-4 with TRBJ2-7; D not resolved. Trimming removed 3 bases from V and 0 bases from J, with 12 bases in between. This CDR3 is 15 amino acids long. The CDR3 loop reads CASSFQEAYSYEQYF. CDR3 nucleotide sequence: TGTGCCAGCAGTTTCCAGGAAGCCTACTCCTACGAGCAGTACTTC.